This TCR delta chain came from a study of γδ T cells in repeated Plasmodium falciparum infection. Study results and caveats: Vgamma9/Vdelta2+ T cells showed a stable polyclonal repertoire with shared TCRgamma sequences.

TCRdb re-called the multiplex PCR reads through CATT. The table shows approximately 50,000 delta-chain clones, with around 2% occurring only once. Gammadelta T cells were flow-sorted from PBMC into Vgamma9/Vdelta2+ and Vdelta2-negative populations for bulk analysis. Germline V gene data show CDR1 as TSESDYY and CDR2 as QEAYKQQN. This CDR3 contains 20 residues. This clone was detected a few times. Antigen: not known. TCRdb lists the protein of a much larger clone for this DNA, which differs at residue 17, so this is likely a read error; the protein given here is translated from the DNA itself. The receptor was derived from a pool of human donors (malaria-infected and uninfected, not separated). The sequenced sample was gamma-delta T cells from blood. This chain joins TRAV38-2/DV8 and TRDJ1; TRDD3 matches 10 bases. The J gene comes from matching the DNA to germline here; TCRdb lacks it. CDR3 loop: CAYKGPRYWGILPDTDRLIF. CDR3 in DNA: TGTGCTTATAAAGGGCCCCGCTACTGGGGGATCCTTCCCGATACCGATAGACTCATCTTT.